This paragraph covers one T cell receptor (beta chain) sequence. Its specificity is unknown. Looked up from germline, CDR1 is LNHNV and CDR2 is YYDKDF (reference sequence). This CDR3 has 15 amino acids. The V end was cut by 6 bases, the J end by 3 bases, with 15 bases between. Unique molecular identifiers were present on cDNA, and template switching added a universal primer site. In TCRdb, the 5' RACE reads were re-called with MiXCR into one record per CDR3 protein. This sample carries over 550,000 distinct CDR3 sequences, just over 7% of them seen once, and the ten largest clones take 1.6%. The data were taken from a study of identical twins. Study-level results: Donors were not followed over many years; analysis was cross-sectional.

This sample was also put to use in a study of yellow fever vaccine responses in identical twins.

Sequencing input: PBMCs. The rearrangement links TRBV15 to TRBJ2-4; D is ambiguous. This clonotype originated in a woman younger than 30 in good health. Here the CDR3 reads CATRGPLSFKNIQYF. DNA for the CDR3: TGTGCCACCAGGGGCCCTTTGTCGTTCAAAAACATTCAGTACTTC.